This T cell receptor beta chain is drawn from a study of post-analysis software for immune sequencing data. With regard to this clonotype: No antigen is known for it.

This CDR3 comprises 21 residues. Losses at the gene ends were 4 bases for V and 0 bases for J; bases not matched to a gene: 17. Germline V gene sequence: CDR1 MDHEN, CDR2 SYDVKM. Findings and limits, study-wide: Five or six TRBV segments were more frequent in patients than controls; TRBV5-6, TRBV5-1 and TRBV20-1 belonged to this group.

cDNA libraries for TCR beta contained unique molecular identifiers. TCRdb used MiXCR to reprocess the PCR reads, holding one entry per CDR3 protein. In the table there are hundreds of thousands of distinct CDR3 sequences, approximately 46% of which are singletons. The source is a girl aged 10 to 17 with multiple sclerosis. The chain combines TRBV28 with TRBJ2-3; 12 positions agree with TRBD1. Material: blood. CDR3 in DNA: TGTGCCAGCAGTTCTACCTCCGGGACAGGGGGCGACTGGGACAGCACAGATACGCAGTATTTT. Amino acids: CASSSTSGTGGDWDSTDTQYF.